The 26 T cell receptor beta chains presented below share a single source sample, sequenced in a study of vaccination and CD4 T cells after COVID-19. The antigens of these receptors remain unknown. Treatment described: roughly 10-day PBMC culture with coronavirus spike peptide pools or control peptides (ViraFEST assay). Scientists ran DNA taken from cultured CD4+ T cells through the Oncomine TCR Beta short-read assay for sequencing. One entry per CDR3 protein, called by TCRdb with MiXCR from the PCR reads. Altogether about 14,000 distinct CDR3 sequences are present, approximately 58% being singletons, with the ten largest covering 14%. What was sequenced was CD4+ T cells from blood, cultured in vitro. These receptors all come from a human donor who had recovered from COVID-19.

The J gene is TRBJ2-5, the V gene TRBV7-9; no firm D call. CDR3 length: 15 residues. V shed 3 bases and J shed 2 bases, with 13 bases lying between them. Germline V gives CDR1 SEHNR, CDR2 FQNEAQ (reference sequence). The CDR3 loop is CASSLQGFRQETQYF. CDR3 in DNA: TGTGCCAGCAGCTTGCAAGGGTTTAGGCAAGAGACCCAGTACTTC.

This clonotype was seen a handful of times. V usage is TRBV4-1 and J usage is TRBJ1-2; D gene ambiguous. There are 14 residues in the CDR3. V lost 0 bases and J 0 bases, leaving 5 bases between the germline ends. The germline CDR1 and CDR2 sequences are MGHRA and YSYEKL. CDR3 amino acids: CASSQDTANYGYTF. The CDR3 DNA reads TGCGCCAGCAGCCAAGATACCGCTAACTATGGCTACACCTTC.

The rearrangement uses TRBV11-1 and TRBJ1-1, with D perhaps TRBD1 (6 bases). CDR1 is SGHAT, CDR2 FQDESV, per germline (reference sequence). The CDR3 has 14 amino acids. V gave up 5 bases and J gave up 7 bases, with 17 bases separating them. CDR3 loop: CASSPLVRGSEAFF. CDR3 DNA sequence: TGTGCCAGCAGCCCCCTAGTCAGGGGCAGTGAAGCTTTCTTT. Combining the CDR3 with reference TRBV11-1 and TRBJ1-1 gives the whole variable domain EAEVAQSPRYKITEKSQAVAFWCDPISGHATLYWYRQILGQGPELLVQFQDESVVDDSQLPKDRFSAERLKGVDSTLKIQPAELGDSAMYLCASSPLVRGSEAFFGQGTRLTVV.

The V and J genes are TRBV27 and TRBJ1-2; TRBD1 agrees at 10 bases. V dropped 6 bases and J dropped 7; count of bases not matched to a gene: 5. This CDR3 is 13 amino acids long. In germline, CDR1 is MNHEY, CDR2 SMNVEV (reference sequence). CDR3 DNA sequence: TGTGCCAGCAGGACAGGGGGCACGGTTGGCTACACCTTC. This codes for CASRTGGTVGYTF.

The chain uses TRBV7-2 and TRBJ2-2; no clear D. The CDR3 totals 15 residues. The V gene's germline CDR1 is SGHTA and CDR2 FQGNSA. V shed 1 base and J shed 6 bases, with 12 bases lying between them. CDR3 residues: CASSLGSLSPGELFF. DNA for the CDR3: TGTGCCAGCAGCTTAGGCTCCCTCTCACCCGGGGAGCTGTTTTTT.

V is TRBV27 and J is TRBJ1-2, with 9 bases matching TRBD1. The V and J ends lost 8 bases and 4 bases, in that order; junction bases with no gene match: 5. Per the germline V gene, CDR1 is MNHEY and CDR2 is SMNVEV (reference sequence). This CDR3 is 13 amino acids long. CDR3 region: CASQGQGTYGYTF. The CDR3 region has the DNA TGTGCCAGCCAGGGACAGGGAACCTATGGCTACACCTTC.

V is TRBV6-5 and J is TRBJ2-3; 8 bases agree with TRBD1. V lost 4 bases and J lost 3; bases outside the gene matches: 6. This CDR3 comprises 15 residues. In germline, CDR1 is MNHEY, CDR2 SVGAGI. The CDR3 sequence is CASSSGQGWTDTQYF. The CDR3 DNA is TGTGCCAGCAGTTCTGGACAGGGTTGGACAGATACGCAGTATTTT.

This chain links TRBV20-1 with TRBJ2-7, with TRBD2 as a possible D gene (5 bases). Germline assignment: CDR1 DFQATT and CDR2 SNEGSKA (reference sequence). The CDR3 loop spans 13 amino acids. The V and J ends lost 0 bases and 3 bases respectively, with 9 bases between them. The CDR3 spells CSARDLAIYEQYF. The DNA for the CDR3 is TGCAGTGCTAGAGATCTAGCCATCTACGAGCAGTACTTC.

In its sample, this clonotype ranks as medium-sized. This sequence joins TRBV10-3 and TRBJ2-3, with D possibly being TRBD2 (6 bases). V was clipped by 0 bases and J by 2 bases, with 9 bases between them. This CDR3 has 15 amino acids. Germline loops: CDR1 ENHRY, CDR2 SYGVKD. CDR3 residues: CAISESGGFTDTQYF. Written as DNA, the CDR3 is TGTGCCATCAGTGAGTCAGGAGGGTTCACAGATACGCAGTATTTT.

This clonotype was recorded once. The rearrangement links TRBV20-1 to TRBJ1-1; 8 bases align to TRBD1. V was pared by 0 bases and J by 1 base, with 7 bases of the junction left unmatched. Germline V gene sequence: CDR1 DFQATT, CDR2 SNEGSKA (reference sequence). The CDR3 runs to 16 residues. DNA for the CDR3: TGCAGTGCTAGAGATCCCCCCAGGGGGCAGAACACTGAAGCTTTCTTT. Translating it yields CSARDPPRGQNTEAFF.

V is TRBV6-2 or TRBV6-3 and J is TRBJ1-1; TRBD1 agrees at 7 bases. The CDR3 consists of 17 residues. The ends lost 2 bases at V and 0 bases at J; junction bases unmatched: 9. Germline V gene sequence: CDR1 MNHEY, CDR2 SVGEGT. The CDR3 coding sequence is TGTGCCAGCAGTTACGTTTCAGGGGGGCCCATGAACACTGAAGCTTTCTTT. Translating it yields CASSYVSGGPMNTEAFF.

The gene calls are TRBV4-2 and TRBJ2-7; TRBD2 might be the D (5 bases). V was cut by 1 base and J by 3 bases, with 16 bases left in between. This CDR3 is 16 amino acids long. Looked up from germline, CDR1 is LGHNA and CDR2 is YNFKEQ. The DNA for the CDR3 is TGTGCCAGCAGCCAAGTTCCAGCGGAACCCCACTACGAGCAGTACTTC. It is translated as CASSQVPAEPHYEQYF.

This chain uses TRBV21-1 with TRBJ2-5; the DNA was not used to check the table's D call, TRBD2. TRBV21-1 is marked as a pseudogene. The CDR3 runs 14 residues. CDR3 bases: TGTGCCAGCAGCTACTCTAGCAGCCAAGAGACCCAGTACTTC. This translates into CASSYSSSQETQYF.

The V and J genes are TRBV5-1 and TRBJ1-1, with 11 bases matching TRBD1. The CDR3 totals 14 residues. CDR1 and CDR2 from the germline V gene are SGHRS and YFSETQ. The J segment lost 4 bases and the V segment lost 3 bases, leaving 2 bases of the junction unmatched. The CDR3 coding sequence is TGCGCCAGCAGCTATGGGACAGGGGGCACTGAAGCTTTCTTT. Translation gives CASSYGTGGTEAFF.

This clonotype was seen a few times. CDR3 sequence reads: CSARLGLAGETDTQYF. The DNA of the CDR3 is TGCAGTGCTAGATTAGGACTAGCGGGTGAAACAGATACGCAGTATTTT. This sequence joins TRBV20-1 and TRBJ2-3, with 11 bases lining up with TRBD2. The germline V gene has CDR1 DFQATT and CDR2 SNEGSKA (reference sequence). Trimming cost V 2 bases and J 3 bases; bases outside gene matches: 7. This CDR3 comprises 16 residues.

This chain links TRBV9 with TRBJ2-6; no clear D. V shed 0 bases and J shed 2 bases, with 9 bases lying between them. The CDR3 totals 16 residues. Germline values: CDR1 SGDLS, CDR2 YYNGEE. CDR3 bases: TGTGCCAGCAGCGTAGGTTCCCGGGCTGGGGCCAACGTCCTGACTTTC. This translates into CASSVGSRAGANVLTF.

The DNA of the CDR3 is TGTGCCAGCAGCCCTCAACAGGGATCGGTCACTGAAGCTTTCTTT. Residues: CASSPQQGSVTEAFF. The chain joins TRBV7-2 to TRBJ1-1, with TRBD1 as a possible D gene (6 bases). V lost 5 bases, J lost 4 bases, and 17 bases lay in between. The CDR3 contains 15 residues. Germline lookup yields CDR1 SGHTA and CDR2 FQGNSA.

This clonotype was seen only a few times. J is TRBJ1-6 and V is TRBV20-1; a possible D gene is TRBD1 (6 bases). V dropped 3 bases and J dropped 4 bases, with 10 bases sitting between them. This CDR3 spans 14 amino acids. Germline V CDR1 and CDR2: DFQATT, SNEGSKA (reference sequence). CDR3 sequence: CSASTGRYNSPLHF. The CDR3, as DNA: TGCAGTGCTAGTACAGGGCGTTATAATTCACCCCTCCACTTT.

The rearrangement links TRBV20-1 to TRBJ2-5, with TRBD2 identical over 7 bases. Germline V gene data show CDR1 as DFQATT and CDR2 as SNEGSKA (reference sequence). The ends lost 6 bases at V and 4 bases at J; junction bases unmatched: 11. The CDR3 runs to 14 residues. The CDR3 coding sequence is TGCAGTGCCCCCCAGCGGGATAAAGGAGAGACCCAGTACTTC. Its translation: CSAPQRDKGETQYF.

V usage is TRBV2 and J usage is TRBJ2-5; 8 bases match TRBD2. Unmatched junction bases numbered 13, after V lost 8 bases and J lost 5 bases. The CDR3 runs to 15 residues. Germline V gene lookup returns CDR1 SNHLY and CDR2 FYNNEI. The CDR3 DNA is TGTGCCAGCGGATCGCCGGGAGGGCCCACGGAGACCCAGTACTTC. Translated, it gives CASGSPGGPTETQYF.

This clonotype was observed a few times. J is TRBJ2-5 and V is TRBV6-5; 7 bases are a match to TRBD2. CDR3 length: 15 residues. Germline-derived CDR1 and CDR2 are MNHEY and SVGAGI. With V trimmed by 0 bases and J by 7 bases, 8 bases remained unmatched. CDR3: CASSYSTLTGGTQYF. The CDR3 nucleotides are TGTGCCAGCAGTTACTCTACGCTTACGGGGGGGACCCAGTACTTC.

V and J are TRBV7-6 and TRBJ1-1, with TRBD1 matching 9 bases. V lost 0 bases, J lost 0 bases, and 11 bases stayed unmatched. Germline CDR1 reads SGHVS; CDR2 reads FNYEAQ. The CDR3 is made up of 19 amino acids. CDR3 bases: TGTGCCAGCAGCTTAGCGAACCGGGACAGGGATAACATGAACACTGAAGCTTTCTTT. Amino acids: CASSLANRDRDNMNTEAFF.

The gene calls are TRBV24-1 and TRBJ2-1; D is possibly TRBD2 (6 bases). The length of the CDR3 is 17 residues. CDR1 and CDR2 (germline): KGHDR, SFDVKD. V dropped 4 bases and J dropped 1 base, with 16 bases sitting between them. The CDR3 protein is CATSDSSSETSYNEQFF. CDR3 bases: TGTGCCACCAGTGACTCATCTAGCGAAACATCCTACAATGAGCAGTTCTTC.

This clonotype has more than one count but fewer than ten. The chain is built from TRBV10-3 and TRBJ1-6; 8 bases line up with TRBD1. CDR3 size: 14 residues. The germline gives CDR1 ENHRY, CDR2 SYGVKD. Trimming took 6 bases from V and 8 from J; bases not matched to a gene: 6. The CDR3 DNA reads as TGTGCCATCAGCCCGGGACAGGAATATTCACCCCTCCACTTT. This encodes CAISPGQEYSPLHF.

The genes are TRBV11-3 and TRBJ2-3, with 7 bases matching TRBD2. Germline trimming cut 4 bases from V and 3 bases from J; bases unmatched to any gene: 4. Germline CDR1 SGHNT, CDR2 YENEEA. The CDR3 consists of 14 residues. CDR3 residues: CASSSGLETDTQYF. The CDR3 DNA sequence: TGTGCCAGCAGCTCCGGACTAGAGACAGATACGCAGTATTTT.

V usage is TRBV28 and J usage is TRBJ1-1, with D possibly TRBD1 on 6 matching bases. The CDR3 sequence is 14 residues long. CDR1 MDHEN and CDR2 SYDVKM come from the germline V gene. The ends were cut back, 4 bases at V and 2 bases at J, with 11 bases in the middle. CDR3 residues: CASSSLTGNTEAFF. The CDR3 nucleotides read TGTGCCAGCAGTTCGCTGACAGGAAACACTGAAGCTTTCTTT. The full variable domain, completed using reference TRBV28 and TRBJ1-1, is DVKVTQSSRYLVKRTGEKVFLECVQDMDHENMFWYRQDPGLGLRLIYFSYDVKMKEKGDIPEGYSVSREKKERFSLILESASTNQTSMYLCASSSLTGNTEAFFGQGTRLTVV.